The TCR beta chain under discussion was sequenced for a study of cytomegalovirus exposure and HLA in healthy donors. Findings of the study overall: The authors later found most CMV-associated TCR beta chains appeared HLA-restricted.

With 60 Vbeta and 13 Jbeta primers, the PCR was carried out. Clones were sequenced by immunoSEQ multiplex PCR, and TCRdb holds only the in-frame ones, with some missing. The repertoire holds 95,000 to 150,000 clones, with over 80% as singletons. Details on this clone: The antigen remains undetermined.

This receptor was obtained from a man aged 18 to 30 in good health and CMV-seropositive. The specimen was PBMCs.

The CDR3 region has the DNA TGTGCCAGTAGGCGTAGTGGGACAGGGGAATCTAACTATGGCTACACCTTC. This sequence encodes CASRRSGTGESNYGYTF. The chain couples TRBV19 to TRBJ1-2, with TRBD1 matching 10 bases. The CDR3 spans 17 residues. Germline trimming cut 6 bases from V and 0 bases from J; bases unmatched to any gene: 10. CDR1 and CDR2 (germline): LNHDA, SQIVND (reference sequence).